This entry concerns a single T cell receptor beta chain. This clonotype was counted between two and nine times. Its antigen has not been determined. Base qualities were left out, and no much larger clone turns up one base away. The treatment or condition tag for this specimen amounts to: in vitro stimulation with specific CMV peptide epitopes to enrich CMV-specific T cells. This sample is part of a study of T cell repertoires in cytomegalovirus infection (dated by TCRdb to the late 2010s). Background for the entire study: Alongside well-studied HLA-B-restricted epitopes, the peptide stimulations were aimed at recently identified HLA-C-restricted CMV epitopes, whose presentation resists viral immunomodulation. Donor HLA type was relevant to the analysis, as public TCR beta signatures indicated carriage of CMV infection together with the matching HLA type. Overall study results and their limits: The ex vivo response was dominated by HLA-C-restricted CMV-specific TCR beta clonotypes, which also provided the single most frequent clonotype in two of eight donors. Carriers of CMV infection plus the relevant HLA type were discriminated by the cumulative frequency of public TCR beta family members in the study cohort and in an independent approximately 350-donor cohort.

V loses 2 bases of germline sequence and J loses 1 base, and the interval between the two ends is 12 bases. The CDR3 has 16 amino acids, counting the end cysteine and phenylalanine. Just CDR3 DNA is preserved here, 48 bases in frame from base 1. Reading the germline V gene (reference sequence) gives CDR1 SEHNR and CDR2 FQNEAQ. The sequencer listed for this sample is Illumina HiSeq 1500. TCRdb cleaned the public reads at Q25 with fastp, built clones with MiXCR and kept in-frame beta chains. Rows are combined by CDR3 protein, so each entry shows the most common genes and DNA. This sample comprises some 480,000 distinct CDR3 sequences, around 35% of them detected only once. Roughly 15% of the sample belongs to the ten largest clones.

This clonotype was obtained from a human donor in good health (CMV status not recorded). Some clones in this sample may be carry-over from other donors' samples. Sequencing used cultured PBMCs, obtained from culture after CMV antigen stimulation. In this chain, TRBV7-9 is recombined with TRBJ2-1; 6 matching bases give a weak D call of TRBD1. This receptor has the CDR3 CASSLRSGVSYNEQFF. The nucleotides are TGTGCCAGCAGCTTAAGGTCAGGGGTGTCCTACAATGAGCAGTTCTTC. The CDR3 plus the reference TRBV7-9 and TRBJ2-1 genes for the other parts give the full variable domain: DTGVSQNPRHKITKRGQNVTFRCDPISEHNRLYWYRQTLGQGPEFLTYFQNEAQLEKSRLLSDRFSAERPKGSFSTLEIQRTEQGDSAMYLCASSLRSGVSYNEQFFGPGTRLTVL.